This T cell receptor beta chain was profiled in a study of CD8+CD57+ T cells in acquired aplastic anemia. Both TCR beta VDJ combination and CDR3 sequence profiling were carried out. Genomic DNA was the template for this profiling. MiXCR, run by TCRdb on the reads, gives a single entry per CDR3 protein. The table shows about 160,000 distinct CDR3 sequences, with around 45% occurring only once. This clonotype appeared many times. Germline V lookup: CDR1 SEHNR, CDR2 FQNEAQ (reference sequence). Trimming left V 5 bases short and J 0 bases short, with 10 bases between. The CDR3 length is 15 residues. The chain joins TRBV7-9 to TRBJ1-4, with D unresolved. This clonotype originated in a human donor in good health. Sequencing was carried out using sorted CD4+, CD8+, or CD8+CD57+ T cells (not recorded which) from PBMCs. CDR3 in DNA: TGTGCCAGCAGCGACTTGACGGCAACTAATGAAAAACTGTTTTTT. Residues: CASSDLTATNEKLFF.